This TCR beta chain was profiled in a study of cytomegalovirus exposure and HLA in healthy donors. Overall study findings and caveats: A later analysis reportedly found that, within productive TCRs, an Asian-associated ancestry cluster had fewer N-insertions than the mean observed across the 666 donors.

These donors counted as nominally healthy when sampled, but unrecorded immune exposures were likely. The study ran its PCR with 60 Vbeta and 13 Jbeta primers. Libraries were prepared by immunoSEQ multiplex PCR; TCRdb keeps only in-frame clonotypes and omits some of them. The sample has about 180,000 clones, about three quarters seen once; the top ten hold around 1.5%. This clone has only a few counts. As yet, its antigen is unknown. The CDR3 consists of 13 residues. V dropped 3 bases and J dropped 3; count of bases not matched to a gene: 1. The germline V gene has CDR1 SGHTA and CDR2 FQGTGA. V usage is TRBV7-3 and J usage is TRBJ1-2; 7 nucleotides agree with TRBD1. The sequencing sample was made of PBMCs. The TCR was taken from a man aged 18 to 30 in good health and CMV-seronegative. As DNA, the CDR3 is TGTGCCAGCAGCTTCGACAGGGACTATGGCTACACCTTC. Protein product: CASSFDRDYGYTF.